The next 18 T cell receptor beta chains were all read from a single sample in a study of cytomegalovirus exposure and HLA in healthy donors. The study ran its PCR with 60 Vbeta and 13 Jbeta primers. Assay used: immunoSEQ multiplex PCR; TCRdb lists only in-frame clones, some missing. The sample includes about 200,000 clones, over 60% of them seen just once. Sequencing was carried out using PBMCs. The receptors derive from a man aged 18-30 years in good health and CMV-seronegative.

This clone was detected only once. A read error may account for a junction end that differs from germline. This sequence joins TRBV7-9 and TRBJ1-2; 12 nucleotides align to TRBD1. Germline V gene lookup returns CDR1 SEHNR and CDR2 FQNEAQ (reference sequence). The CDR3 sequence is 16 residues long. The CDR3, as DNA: TGTTCCAGCAGCTTAACGGGACAGGGGGCAAACTATGGCTACACCTTC. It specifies CSSSLTGQGANYGYTF. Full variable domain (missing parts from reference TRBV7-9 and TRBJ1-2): DTGVSQNPRHKITKRGQNVTFRCDPISEHNRLYWYRQTLGQGPEFLTYFQNEAQLEKSRLLSDRFSAERPKGSFSTLEIQRTEQGDSAMYLCSSSLTGQGANYGYTFGSGTRLTVV.

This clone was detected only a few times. CDR3 nucleotides: TGTGCCAGTAGTCTAACAGGCGATGGCTACACCTTC. Its translation is CASSLTGDGYTF. The gene calls are TRBV19 and TRBJ1-2; D is perhaps TRBD1 (5 bases). V was shortened by 5 bases and J by 6 bases, with 10 bases between the two germline ends. Germline lookup yields CDR1 LNHDA and CDR2 SQIVND (reference sequence). CDR3 size: 12 residues.

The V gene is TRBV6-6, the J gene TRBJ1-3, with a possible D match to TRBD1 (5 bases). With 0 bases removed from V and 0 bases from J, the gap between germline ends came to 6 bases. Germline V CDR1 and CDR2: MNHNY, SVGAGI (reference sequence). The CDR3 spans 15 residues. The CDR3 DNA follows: TGTGCCAGCAGTTACTCGGGGCTCTCTGGAAACACCATATATTTT. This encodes CASSYSGLSGNTIYF.

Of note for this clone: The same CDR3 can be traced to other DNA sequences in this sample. In DNA, the CDR3 is TGTGCCAGCAGTTCCCGGACTGGTTCCTACAATGAGCAGTTCTTC. Translation gives CASSSRTGSYNEQFF. The rearrangement links TRBV27 to TRBJ2-1; the D gene is possibly TRBD2 (5 bases). The V and J ends lost 4 bases and 1 base respectively, with 11 bases between them. The germline V gene has CDR1 MNHEY and CDR2 SMNVEV (reference sequence). CDR3 length: 15 amino acids.

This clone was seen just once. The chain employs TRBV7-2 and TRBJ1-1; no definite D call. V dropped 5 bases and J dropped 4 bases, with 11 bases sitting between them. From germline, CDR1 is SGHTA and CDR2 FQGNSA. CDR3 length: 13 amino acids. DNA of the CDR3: TGTGCCAGCAGCCAAGAACGGGTCACTGAAGCTTTCTTT. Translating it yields CASSQERVTEAFF.

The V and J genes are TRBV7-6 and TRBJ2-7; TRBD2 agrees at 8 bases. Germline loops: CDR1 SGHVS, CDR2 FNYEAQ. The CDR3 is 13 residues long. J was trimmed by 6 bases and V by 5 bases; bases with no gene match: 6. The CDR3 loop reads CASSPGLVSEQYF. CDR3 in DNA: TGTGCCAGCAGCCCGGGACTAGTTAGCGAGCAGTACTTC.

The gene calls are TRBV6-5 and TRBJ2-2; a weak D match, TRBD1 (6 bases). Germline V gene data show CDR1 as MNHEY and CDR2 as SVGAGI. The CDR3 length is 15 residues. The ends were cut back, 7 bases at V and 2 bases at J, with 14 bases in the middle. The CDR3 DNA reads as TGTGCCAGCACCCGACAGGCCCAAAACACCGGGGAGCTGTTTTTT. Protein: CASTRQAQNTGELFF.

The CDR3 spells CASSSPAQGQGNEKLFF. The CDR3 region has the DNA TGTGCCAGCAGCTCCCCCGCGCAGGGTCAGGGTAATGAAAAACTGTTTTTT. V and J are TRBV5-4 and TRBJ1-4; D might be TRBD1 (5 bases). CDR1 and CDR2 from the germline V gene are SGHNT and YYREEE (reference sequence). V was cut by 3 bases and J by 4 bases, with 19 bases left in between. This CDR3 has 17 amino acids.

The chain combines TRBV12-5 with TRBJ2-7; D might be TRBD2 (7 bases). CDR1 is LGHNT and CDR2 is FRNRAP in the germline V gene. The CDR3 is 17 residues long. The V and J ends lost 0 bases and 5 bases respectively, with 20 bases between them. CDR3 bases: TGTGCTAGTGGTTTGGTACGGGGGGTCGGGGGCATCCACGAGCAGTACTTC. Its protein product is CASGLVRGVGGIHEQYF.

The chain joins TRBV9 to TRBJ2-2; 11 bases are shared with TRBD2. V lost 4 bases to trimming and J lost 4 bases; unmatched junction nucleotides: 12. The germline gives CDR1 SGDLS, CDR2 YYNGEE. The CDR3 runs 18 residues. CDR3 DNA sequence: TGTGCCAGCAGCCCCCATAGCGGGGGGGCCCTTAGCACCGGGGAGCTGTTTTTT. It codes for CASSPHSGGALSTGELFF.

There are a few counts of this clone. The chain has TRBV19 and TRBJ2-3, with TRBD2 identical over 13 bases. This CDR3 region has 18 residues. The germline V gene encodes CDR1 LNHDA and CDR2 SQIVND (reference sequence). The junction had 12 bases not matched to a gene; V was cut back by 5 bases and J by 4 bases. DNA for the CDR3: TGTGCCAGTAGTCCCAGGGGGACTAGCGGGGCTCGGGCAGATACGCAGTATTTT. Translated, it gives CASSPRGTSGARADTQYF.

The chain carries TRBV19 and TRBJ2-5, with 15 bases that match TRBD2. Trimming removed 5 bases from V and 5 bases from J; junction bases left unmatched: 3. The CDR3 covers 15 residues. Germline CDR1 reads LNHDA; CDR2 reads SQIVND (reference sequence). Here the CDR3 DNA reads TGTGCCAGTAGTGGACTAGCGGGAGGGTTGGAGACCCAGTACTTC. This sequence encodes CASSGLAGGLETQYF.

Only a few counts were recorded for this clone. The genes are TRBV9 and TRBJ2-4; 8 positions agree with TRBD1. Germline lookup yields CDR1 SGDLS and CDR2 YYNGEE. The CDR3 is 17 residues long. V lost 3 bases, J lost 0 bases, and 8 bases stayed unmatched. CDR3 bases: TGTGCCAGCAGCGGATTAGGGGGGACAGGAGCCAAAAACATTCAGTACTTC. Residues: CASSGLGGTGAKNIQYF. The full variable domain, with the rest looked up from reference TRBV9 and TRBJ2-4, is DSGVTQTPKHLITATGQRVTLRCSPRSGDLSVYWYQQSLDQGLQFLIQYYNGEERAKGNILERFSAQQFPDLHSELNLSSLELGDSALYFCASSGLGGTGAKNIQYFGAGTRLSVL.

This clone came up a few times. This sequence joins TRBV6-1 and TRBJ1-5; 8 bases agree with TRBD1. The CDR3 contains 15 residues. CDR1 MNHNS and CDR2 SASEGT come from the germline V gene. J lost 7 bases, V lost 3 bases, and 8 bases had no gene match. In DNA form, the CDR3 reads TGTGCCAGCAGTGACGGACAGGGTGGACGCCAGCCCCAGCATTTT. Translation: CASSDGQGGRQPQHF.

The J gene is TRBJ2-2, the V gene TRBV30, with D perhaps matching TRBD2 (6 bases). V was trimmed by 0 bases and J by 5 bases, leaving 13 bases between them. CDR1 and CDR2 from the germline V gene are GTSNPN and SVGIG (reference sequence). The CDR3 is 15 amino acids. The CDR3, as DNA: TGTGCCTGGAGTGTACGGGGACTTATGACCGGGGAGCTGTTTTTT. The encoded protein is CAWSVRGLMTGELFF.

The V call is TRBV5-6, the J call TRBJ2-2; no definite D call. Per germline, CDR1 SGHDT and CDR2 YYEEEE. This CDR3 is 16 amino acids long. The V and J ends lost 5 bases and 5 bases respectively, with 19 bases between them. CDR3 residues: CASSQELGAETGELFF. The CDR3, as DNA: TGTGCCAGCAGTCAAGAGCTAGGAGCCGAAACCGGGGAGCTGTTTTTT.

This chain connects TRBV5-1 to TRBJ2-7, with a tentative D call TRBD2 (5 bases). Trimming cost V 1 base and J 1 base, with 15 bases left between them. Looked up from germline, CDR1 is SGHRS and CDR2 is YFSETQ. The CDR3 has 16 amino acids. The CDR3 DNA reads TGCGCCAGCAGCTTGCGTCCGGACTTACTTTCCTACGAGCAGTACTTC. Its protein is CASSLRPDLLSYEQYF.

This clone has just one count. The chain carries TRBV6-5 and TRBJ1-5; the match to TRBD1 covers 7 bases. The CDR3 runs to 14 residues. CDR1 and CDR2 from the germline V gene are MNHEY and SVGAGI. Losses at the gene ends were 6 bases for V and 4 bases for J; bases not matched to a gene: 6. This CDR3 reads CASSPGQLNQPQHF. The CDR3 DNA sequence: TGTGCCAGCAGCCCGGGACAGTTAAATCAGCCCCAGCATTTT.